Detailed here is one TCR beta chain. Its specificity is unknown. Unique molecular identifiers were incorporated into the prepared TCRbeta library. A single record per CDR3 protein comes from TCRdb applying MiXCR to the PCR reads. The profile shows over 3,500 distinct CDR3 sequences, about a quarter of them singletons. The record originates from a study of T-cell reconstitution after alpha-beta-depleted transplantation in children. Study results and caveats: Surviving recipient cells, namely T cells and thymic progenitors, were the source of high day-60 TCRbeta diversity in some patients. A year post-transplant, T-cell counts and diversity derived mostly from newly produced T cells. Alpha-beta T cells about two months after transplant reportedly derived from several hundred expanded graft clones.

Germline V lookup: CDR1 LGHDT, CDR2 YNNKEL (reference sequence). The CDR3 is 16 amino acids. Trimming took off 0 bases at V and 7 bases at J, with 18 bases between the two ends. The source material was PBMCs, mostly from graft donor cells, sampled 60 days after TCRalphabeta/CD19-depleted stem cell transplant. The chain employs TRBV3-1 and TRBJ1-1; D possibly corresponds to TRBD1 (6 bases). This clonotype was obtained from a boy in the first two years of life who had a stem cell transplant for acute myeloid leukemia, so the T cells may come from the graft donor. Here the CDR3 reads CASSQESTGWGDEAFF. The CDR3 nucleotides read TGTGCCAGCAGCCAAGAATCGACAGGTTGGGGCGATGAAGCTTTCTTT.